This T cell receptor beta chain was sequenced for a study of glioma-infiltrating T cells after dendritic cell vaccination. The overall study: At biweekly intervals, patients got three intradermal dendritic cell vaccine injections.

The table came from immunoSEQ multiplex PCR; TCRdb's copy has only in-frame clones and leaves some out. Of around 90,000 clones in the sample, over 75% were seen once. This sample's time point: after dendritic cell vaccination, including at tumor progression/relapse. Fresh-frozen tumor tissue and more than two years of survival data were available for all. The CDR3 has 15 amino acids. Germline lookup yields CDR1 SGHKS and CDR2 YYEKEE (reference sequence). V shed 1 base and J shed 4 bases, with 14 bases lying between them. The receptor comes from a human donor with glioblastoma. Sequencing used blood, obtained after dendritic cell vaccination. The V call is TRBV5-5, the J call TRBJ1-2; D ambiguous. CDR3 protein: CASSLRRESLYGYTF. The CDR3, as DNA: TGTGCCAGCAGCTTGAGGAGGGAATCGCTCTATGGCTACACCTTC.